This T cell receptor beta chain was sequenced during a study of Tregs in tolerant kidney transplant recipients. The method was immunoSEQ multiplex PCR; TCRdb's version includes in-frame clones alone and lacks a portion of them. The profile shows over 85,000 clones, 80% to 95% of them singletons. Points on this clone: The antigen is unknown.

Study-wide points: Donor-specific Treg expansion exceeded global Treg expansion in tolerant patients, suggesting antigen drive. Biological reproducibility was not directly addressed in this study. Validation in larger populations is needed because few patients were studied. Tregs expanded with activated donor B cells seemed most donor-specific.

This CDR3 has 13 amino acids. V lost 1 base to trimming and J lost 3 bases, with 6 bases between them. From germline, CDR1 is SGHAT and CDR2 FQNNGV. This clonotype was sampled from a human donor who received a combined kidney and bone marrow transplant. The sample in question was CD4+ T cells from blood, obtained before the transplant. V gene TRBV11-2 combines with J gene TRBJ1-1; D is ambiguous. The CDR3 loop is CASSLVTDTEAFF. The CDR3 DNA sequence: TGTGCCAGCAGCTTAGTCACGGACACTGAAGCTTTCTTT.